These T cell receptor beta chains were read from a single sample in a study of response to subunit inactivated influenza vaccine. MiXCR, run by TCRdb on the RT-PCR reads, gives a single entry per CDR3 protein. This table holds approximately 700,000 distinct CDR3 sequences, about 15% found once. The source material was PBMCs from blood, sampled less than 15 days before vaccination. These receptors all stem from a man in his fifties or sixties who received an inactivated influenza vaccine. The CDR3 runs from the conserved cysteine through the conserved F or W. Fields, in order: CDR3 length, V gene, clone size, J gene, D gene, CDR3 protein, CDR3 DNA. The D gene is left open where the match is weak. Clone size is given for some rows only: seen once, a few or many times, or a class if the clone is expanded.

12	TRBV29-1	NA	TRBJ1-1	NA	CSVGQGHTEAFF	TGCAGCGTTGGCCAGGGTCACACTGAAGCTTTCTTT
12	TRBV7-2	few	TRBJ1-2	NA	CASRRGNYGYTF	TGTGCCAGCAGAAGGGGAAACTATGGCTACACCTTC
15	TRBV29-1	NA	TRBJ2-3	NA	CSVRGRGQATDTQYF	TGCAGCGTTCGGGGGAGGGGGCAGGCCACAGATACGCAGTATTTT
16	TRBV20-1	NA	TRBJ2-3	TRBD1	CSARGTGRGFGDTQYF	TGCAGTGCTAGGGGGACAGGGAGGGGTTTCGGAGATACGCAGTATTTT
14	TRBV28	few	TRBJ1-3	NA	CASSPGAYGNTIYF	TGTGCCAGCAGCCCAGGGGCCTATGGAAACACCATATATTTT
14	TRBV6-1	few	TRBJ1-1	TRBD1	CASRPGQGKTEAFF	TGTGCCAGCAGACCAGGACAGGGGAAGACTGAAGCTTTCTTT
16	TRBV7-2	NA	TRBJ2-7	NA	CASSFFPDASSYEQYF	TGTGCCAGCAGCTTTTTTCCGGACGCATCATCCTACGAGCAGTACTTC
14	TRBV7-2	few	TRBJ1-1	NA	CASSPSTGHTEAFF	TGTGCCAGCAGCCCTTCGACAGGACACACTGAAGCTTTCTTT
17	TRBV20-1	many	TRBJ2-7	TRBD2	CSAIAGLAGSLNDEQYF	TGCAGTGCTATAGCCGGGCTAGCGGGAAGTCTGAATGACGAGCAGTACTTC
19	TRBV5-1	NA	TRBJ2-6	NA	CASQLGGARRISGANVLTF	TGCGCCAGCCAACTTGGGGGGGCGCGGCGGATATCTGGGGCCAACGTCCTGACTTTC
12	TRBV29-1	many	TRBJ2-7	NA	CSGLYRDYEQYF	TGCAGCGGGTTGTACAGGGACTACGAGCAGTACTTC
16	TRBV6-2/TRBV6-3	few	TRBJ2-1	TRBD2	CASSSITSGTYNEQFF	TGTGCCAGCAGTTCCATAACTAGCGGGACGTACAATGAGCAGTTCTTC
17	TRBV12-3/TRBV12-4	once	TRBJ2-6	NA	CASSFRVRDSGANVLTF	TGTGCCAGCAGTTTTCGGGTCAGGGACTCTGGGGCCAACGTCCTGACTTTC
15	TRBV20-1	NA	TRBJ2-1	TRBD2	CSAKDVTSVSDEQFF	TGCAGTGCAAAGGACGTGACTAGCGTGTCTGATGAGCAGTTCTTC
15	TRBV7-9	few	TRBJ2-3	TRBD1	CASSFGQGALDTQYF	TGTGCCAGCAGCTTCGGACAGGGGGCATTAGATACGCAGTATTTT
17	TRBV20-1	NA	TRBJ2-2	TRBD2	CSARDLTSGRGTGELFF	TGCAGTGCTAGAGATTTGACTAGCGGGAGAGGGACCGGGGAGCTGTTTTTT
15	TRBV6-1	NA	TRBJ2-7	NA	CASSHDSPYPYEQYF	TGTGCCAGCAGCCACGACAGCCCCTACCCCTACGAGCAGTACTTC
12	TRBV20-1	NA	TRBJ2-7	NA	CSARPPGYEQYF	TGCAGTGCTAGACCCCCCGGGTACGAGCAGTACTTC
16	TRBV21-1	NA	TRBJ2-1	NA	CASSNKTSAFYNEQFF	TGTGCCAGCAGCAACAAGACTAGCGCCTTCTACAATGAGCAGTTCTTC
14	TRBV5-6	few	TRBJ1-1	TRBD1	CASSSRQGVTEAFF	TGTGCCAGCAGCTCCAGACAGGGTGTCACTGAAGCTTTCTTT
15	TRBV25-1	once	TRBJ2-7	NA	CASSGRGRASYEQYF	TGTGCCAGCAGTGGTAGGGGTAGGGCCTCCTACGAGCAGTACTTC
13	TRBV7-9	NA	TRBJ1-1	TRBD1	CASRAGGEPGAFF	TGTGCCAGCAGAGCAGGGGGCGAACCCGGAGCTTTCTTT
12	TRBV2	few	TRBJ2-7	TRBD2	CATLAIPYEQYF	TGTGCCACACTAGCGATCCCCTACGAGCAGTACTTC
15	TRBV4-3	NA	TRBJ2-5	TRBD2	CASSQGLADQETQYF	TGCGCCAGCAGCCAGGGACTAGCAGACCAAGAGACCCAGTACTTC
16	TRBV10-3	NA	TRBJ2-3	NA	CAISDNIGSSTDTQYF	TGTGCCATCAGTGATAATATTGGTAGCTCCACAGATACGCAGTATTTT
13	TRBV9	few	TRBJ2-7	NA	CASSVGVSVEQYF	TGTGCCAGCAGCGTAGGTGTTAGCGTCGAGCAGTACTTC
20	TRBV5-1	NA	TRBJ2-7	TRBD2	CASSLGLWTSGKEGHREQYF	TGCGCCAGCAGCTTGGGCCTGTGGACTAGCGGGAAAGAAGGACACCGAGAGCAGTACTTC
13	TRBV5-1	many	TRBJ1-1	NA	CASSPGGNTEAFF	TGCGCCAGCTCTCCGGGGGGGAACACTGAAGCTTTCTTT
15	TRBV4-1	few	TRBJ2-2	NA	CASSGRIFNTGELFF	TGCGCCAGCTCAGGCAGAATTTTTAACACCGGGGAGCTGTTTTTT
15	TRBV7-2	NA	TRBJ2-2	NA	CASSFRLSNTGELFF	TGTGCCAGCAGCTTCCGACTCTCGAACACCGGGGAGCTGTTTTTT
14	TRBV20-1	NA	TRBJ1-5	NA	CSADQGLLGQPQHF	TGCAGTGCTGACCAGGGGCTATTGGGGCAGCCCCAGCATTTT
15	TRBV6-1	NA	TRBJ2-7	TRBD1	CASIKFGTGDHEQYF	TGTGCCAGCATAAAATTCGGGACAGGGGACCACGAGCAGTACTTC
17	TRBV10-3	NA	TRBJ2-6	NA	CAIRRGPANSGANVLTF	TGTGCCATCCGCCGAGGACCCGCCAACTCTGGGGCCAACGTCCTGACTTTC
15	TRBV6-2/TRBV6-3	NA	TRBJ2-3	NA	CASSYSVQLSDTQYF	TGTGCCAGCAGTTACTCGGTGCAGCTTAGCGATACGCAGTATTTT
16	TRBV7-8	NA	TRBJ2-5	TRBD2	CASSRRPGLEGETQYF	TGTGCCAGCAGCCGACGACCGGGACTAGAGGGGGAGACCCAGTACTTC
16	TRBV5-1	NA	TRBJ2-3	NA	CASSLVLQGSTDTQYF	TGCGCCAGCAGCTTGGTTCTCCAGGGCAGCACAGATACGCAGTATTTT
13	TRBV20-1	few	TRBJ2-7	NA	CSARMTASHEQYF	TGCAGTGCTAGAATGACTGCGTCCCACGAGCAGTACTTC
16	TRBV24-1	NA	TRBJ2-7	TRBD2	CATSDRGLAGRYEQYF	TGTGCCACCAGTGATAGGGGACTAGCGGGACGCTACGAGCAGTACTTC
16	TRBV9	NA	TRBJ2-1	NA	CASSVGRSPIFNEQFF	TGTGCCAGCAGCGTAGGTCGGTCCCCAATATTCAATGAGCAGTTCTTC
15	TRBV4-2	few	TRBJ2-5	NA	CASSQERDRRSPQYF	TGTGCCAGCAGCCAAGAAAGGGACCGCCGATCCCCCCAGTACTTC
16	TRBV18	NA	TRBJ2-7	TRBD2	CASSLPSGRFGNEQYF	TGTGCCAGCTCACTACCTAGCGGGAGGTTTGGTAATGAGCAGTACTTC
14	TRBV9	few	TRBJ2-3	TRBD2	CASSVGGSADTQYF	TGTGCCAGCAGCGTAGGCGGGAGCGCAGATACGCAGTATTTT
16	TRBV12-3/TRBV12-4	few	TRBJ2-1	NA	CASSFPSGGLYNEQFF	TGTGCCAGCAGTTTCCCATCGGGGGGCCTCTACAATGAGCAGTTCTTC
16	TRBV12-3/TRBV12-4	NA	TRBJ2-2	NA	CASSFGARWSSGELFF	TGTGCCAGCAGTTTCGGTGCTAGGTGGTCTTCCGGGGAGCTGTTTTTT
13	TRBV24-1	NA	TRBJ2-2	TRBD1	CATRQGWTGELFF	TGTGCCACCAGACAGGGGTGGACCGGGGAGCTGTTTTTT
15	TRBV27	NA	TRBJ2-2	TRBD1	CASAPGQVNTGELFF	TGTGCCAGCGCGCCAGGACAGGTTAACACCGGGGAGCTGTTTTTT
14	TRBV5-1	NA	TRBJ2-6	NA	CASSLGRTSAVLTF	TGCGCCAGCAGCTTGGGTCGTACATCTGCCGTCCTGACTTTC
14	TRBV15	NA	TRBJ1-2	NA	CATSRDLGALGYTF	TGTGCCACCAGCAGAGATTTAGGCGCTCTCGGCTACACCTTC
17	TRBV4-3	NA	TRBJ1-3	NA	CASSQEPHIFSGNTIYF	TGCGCCAGCAGCCAAGAACCGCATATTTTCTCTGGAAACACCATATATTTT
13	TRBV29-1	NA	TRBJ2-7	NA	CSVGSPRTYEQYF	TGCAGCGTCGGAAGTCCTCGCACCTACGAGCAGTACTTC
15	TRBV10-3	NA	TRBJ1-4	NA	CAISGGPATNEKLFF	TGTGCCATCAGTGGGGGACCTGCAACTAATGAAAAACTGTTTTTT
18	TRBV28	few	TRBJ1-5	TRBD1	CASSSLGTGVNRDQPQHF	TGTGCCAGCAGTTCCCTCGGGACAGGGGTGAACCGAGATCAGCCCCAGCATTTT
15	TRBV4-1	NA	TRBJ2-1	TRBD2	CASSQIAGQYNEQFF	TGCGCCAGCAGCCAGATAGCGGGGCAATACAATGAGCAGTTCTTC